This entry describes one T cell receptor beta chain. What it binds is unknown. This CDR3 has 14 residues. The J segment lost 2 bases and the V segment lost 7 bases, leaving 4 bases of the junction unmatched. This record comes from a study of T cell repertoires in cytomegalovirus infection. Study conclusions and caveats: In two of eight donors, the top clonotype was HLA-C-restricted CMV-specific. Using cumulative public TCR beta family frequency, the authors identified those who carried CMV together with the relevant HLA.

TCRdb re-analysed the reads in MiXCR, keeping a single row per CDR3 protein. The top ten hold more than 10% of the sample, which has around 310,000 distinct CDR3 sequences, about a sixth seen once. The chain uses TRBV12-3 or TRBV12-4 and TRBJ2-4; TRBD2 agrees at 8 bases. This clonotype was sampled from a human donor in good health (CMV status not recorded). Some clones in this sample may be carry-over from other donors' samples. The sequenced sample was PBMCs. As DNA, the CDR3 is TGTGCCAGCAACCTAGCGGGTCCCAAAAACATTCAGTACTTC. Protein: CASNLAGPKNIQYF.